The 9 T cell receptor beta chains presented below share a single source sample, sequenced in a study of OX40 agonist ivuxolimab in advanced cancers. Some clones are missing from TCRdb's copy, which holds only in-frame ones; the method was immunoSEQ multiplex PCR. The sample has roughly 58,000 clones; over 80% are singletons. The sequencing here drew on CD4+ or CD8+ T cells sorted from blood, taken in a trial of the OX40 agonist ivuxolimab. These receptors were collected from an adult with an advanced solid tumor such as melanoma, head and neck, liver or kidney cancer.

This sequence joins TRBV7-6 and TRBJ2-7, with 8 bases that match TRBD2. Germline assignment: CDR1 SGHVS and CDR2 FNYEAQ. The CDR3 consists of 13 residues. V shed 5 bases and J 6 bases; nucleotides not matched to a gene: 6. This CDR3 is CASSPGRGFEQYF. As DNA, the CDR3 is TGTGCCAGCAGCCCCGGGAGGGGATTCGAGCAGTACTTC.

This chain uses TRBV7-9 with TRBJ2-5, with D unresolved. The CDR3 is made up of 14 amino acids. V gave up 5 bases and J gave up 4 bases, with 14 bases separating them. The V gene's germline CDR1 is SEHNR and CDR2 FQNEAQ (reference sequence). The CDR3 nucleotides read TGTGCCAGCAGCCTGGACCTATTAGGAGAGACCCAGTACTTC. Protein product: CASSLDLLGETQYF.

V and J are TRBV5-1 and TRBJ1-2, with D hard to call. The length of the CDR3 is 13 residues. Germline loops: CDR1 SGHRS, CDR2 YFSETQ. Trimming left V 7 bases short and J 2 bases short, with 12 bases between. In DNA, the CDR3 is TGCGCCAGCGGCCCGTCCGCGAACTATGGCTACACCTTC. It translates to CASGPSANYGYTF.

This rearrangement joins TRBV11-3 to TRBJ2-4; no definite D call. The CDR3 is 14 amino acids. Germline CDR1 SGHNT, CDR2 YENEEA. V was clipped by 4 bases and J by 3 bases, with 10 bases between them. CDR3 in DNA: TGTGCCAGCAGCTCACCAGGCCTCAAAAACATTCAGTACTTC. The encoded protein is CASSSPGLKNIQYF.

In this sample, this clone turned up once. Here the CDR3 reads CASSQEGMRDTEAFF. The CDR3 DNA follows: TGCGCCAGCAGCCAAGAGGGGATGAGGGACACTGAAGCTTTCTTT. The chain combines TRBV4-3 with TRBJ1-1; D is unclear. V lost 0 bases to trimming and J lost 3 bases, with 11 bases between them. Germline values: CDR1 LGHNA, CDR2 YSLEER. CDR3 length: 15 amino acids.

This chain joins TRBV4-2 and TRBJ1-1, with D possibly TRBD1 on 5 matching bases. In germline, CDR1 is LGHNA, CDR2 YNFKEQ. The V and J ends lost 1 base and 3 bases respectively, with 12 bases between them. The CDR3 has 15 residues. Here the CDR3 reads CASSQAKLGDTEAFF. For the CDR3, the DNA is TGTGCCAGCAGCCAAGCCAAATTGGGGGACACTGAAGCTTTCTTT.

The chain is built from TRBV9 and TRBJ1-4, with a weak D call TRBD1 (5 bases). CDR1 is SGDLS, CDR2 YYNGEE, per germline. This CDR3 is built from 15 residues. The V gene lost 0 bases and the J gene lost 2 bases, with 8 bases spanning the gap. The CDR3 nucleotides read TGTGCCAGCAGCGTAGGGGGGACCACTAATGAAAAACTGTTTTTT. Its translation is CASSVGGTTNEKLFF.

The chain employs TRBV7-2 and TRBJ1-5, with 7 bases aligning to TRBD1. This CDR3 is 14 amino acids long. In germline, CDR1 is SGHTA, CDR2 FQGNSA. Germline trimming cut 5 bases from V and 10 bases from J; bases unmatched to any gene: 11. As DNA, the CDR3 is TGTGCCAGCAGCCTACAGGGGCCGCCGCATCCCCAGCATTTT. This encodes CASSLQGPPHPQHF. Together with reference TRBV7-2 and TRBJ1-5, the CDR3 gives the full variable domain: GAGVSQSPSNKVTEKGKDVELRCDPISGHTALYWYRQSLGQGLEFLIYFQGNSAPDKSGLPSDRFSAERTGGSVSTLTIQRTQQEDSAVYLCASSLQGPPHPQHFGDGTRLSIL.

The V and J genes are TRBV6-5 and TRBJ1-3; tentatively, D is TRBD1 (5 bases). V dropped 0 bases and J dropped 4 bases, with 13 bases sitting between them. Per germline, CDR1 MNHEY and CDR2 SVGAGI. The length of the CDR3 is 16 residues. The CDR3: CASSYSIGGLGNTIYF. The CDR3 region has the DNA TGTGCCAGCAGTTACTCGATTGGGGGGTTAGGAAACACCATATATTTT.